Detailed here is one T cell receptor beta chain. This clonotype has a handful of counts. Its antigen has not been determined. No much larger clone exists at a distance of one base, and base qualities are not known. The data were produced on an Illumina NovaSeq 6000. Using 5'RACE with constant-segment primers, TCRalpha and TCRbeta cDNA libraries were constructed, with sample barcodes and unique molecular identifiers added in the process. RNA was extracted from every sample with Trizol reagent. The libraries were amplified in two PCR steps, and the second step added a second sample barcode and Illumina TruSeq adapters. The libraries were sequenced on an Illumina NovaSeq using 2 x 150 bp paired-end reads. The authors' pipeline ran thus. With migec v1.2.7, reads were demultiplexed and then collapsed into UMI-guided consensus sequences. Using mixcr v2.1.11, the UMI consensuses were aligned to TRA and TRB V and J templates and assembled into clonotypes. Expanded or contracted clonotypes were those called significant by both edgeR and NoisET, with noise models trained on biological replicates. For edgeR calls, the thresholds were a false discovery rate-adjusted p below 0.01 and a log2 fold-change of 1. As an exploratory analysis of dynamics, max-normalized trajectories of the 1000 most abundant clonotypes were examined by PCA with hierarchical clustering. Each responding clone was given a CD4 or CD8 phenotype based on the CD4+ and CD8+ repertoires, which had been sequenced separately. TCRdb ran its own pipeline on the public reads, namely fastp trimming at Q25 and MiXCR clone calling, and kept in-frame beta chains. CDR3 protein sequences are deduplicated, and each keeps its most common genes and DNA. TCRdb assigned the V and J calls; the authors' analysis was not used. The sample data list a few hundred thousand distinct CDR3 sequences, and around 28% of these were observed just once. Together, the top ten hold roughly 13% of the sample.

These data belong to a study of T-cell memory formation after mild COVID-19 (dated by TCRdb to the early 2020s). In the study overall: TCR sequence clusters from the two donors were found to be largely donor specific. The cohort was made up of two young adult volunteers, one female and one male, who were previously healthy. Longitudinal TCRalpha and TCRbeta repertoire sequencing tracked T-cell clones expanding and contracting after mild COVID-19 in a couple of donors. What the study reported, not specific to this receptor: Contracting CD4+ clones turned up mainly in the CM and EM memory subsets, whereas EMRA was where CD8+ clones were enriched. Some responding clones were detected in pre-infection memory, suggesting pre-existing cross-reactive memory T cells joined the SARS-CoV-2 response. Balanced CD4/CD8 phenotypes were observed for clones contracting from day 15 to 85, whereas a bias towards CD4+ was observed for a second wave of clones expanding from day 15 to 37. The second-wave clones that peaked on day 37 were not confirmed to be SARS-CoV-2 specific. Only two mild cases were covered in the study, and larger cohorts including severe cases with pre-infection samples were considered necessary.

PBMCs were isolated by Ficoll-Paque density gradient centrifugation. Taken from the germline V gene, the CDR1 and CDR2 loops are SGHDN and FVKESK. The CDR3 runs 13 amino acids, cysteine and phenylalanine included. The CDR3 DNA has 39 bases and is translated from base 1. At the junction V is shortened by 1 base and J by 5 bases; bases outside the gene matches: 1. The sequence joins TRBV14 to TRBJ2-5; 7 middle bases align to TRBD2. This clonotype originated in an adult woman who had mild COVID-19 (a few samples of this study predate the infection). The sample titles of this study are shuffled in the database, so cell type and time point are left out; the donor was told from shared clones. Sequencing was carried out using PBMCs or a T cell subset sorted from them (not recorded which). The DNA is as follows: TGTGCCAGCAGCCAAGGTAGCGGGGAGACCCAGTACTTC. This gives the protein CASSQGSGETQYF.